Below, 14 T cell receptor beta chains from the same sample are listed, as sequenced in a study of T-cell reconstitution after alpha-beta-depleted transplantation in children. For TCRbeta, the library was prepared with unique molecular identifiers. TCRdb recomputed calls from the PCR reads with MiXCR, one row per CDR3 protein. This sample carries over 200,000 distinct CDR3 sequences, 8% to 9.5% of them seen once, and the ten largest clones take approximately 5.9%. The material was PBMCs from the stem cell graft donor, obtained from the stem cell graft. The source is a human donor who donated a stem cell graft to a child with acute lymphoblastic leukemia.

The rearrangement uses TRBV5-1 and TRBJ1-2, with 10 positions matching TRBD1. J was trimmed by 8 bases and V by 2 bases; bases with no gene match: 9. This CDR3 region has 15 residues. Germline CDR1 reads SGHRS; CDR2 reads YFSETQ. The DNA for the CDR3 is TGCGCCAGCAGCTTAATTTCCGGGACAGGGGTCGGCTACACCTTC. Protein product: CASSLISGTGVGYTF.

This clonotype was recorded at least ten times. The V gene is TRBV4-1, the J gene TRBJ1-2; TRBD1 is a possible D gene (5 bases). The V gene lost 1 base and the J gene lost 8 bases, with 11 bases spanning the gap. This CDR3 is 13 amino acids long. The V gene's germline CDR1 is MGHRA and CDR2 YSYEKL. The CDR3 DNA is TGCGCCAGCAGCCAAGTGGGGGAGACAGGCTACACCTTC. Translating gives CASSQVGETGYTF.

Relative to its sample, this clonotype is medium-sized. This chain links TRBV13 with TRBJ2-3, with TRBD1 matching over 7 bases. The trim removed 5 bases at V and 6 bases at J, leaving 5 bases unmatched. Germline CDR1 is PRHDT and CDR2 is FYEKMQ (reference sequence). This CDR3 is built from 13 residues. As DNA, the CDR3 is TGTGCCAGCAGCAGGCCCAGGGGGGATACGCAGTATTTT. It encodes CASSRPRGDTQYF.

This clonotype was counted ten times or more. The V gene is TRBV12-3 or TRBV12-4, the J gene TRBJ2-2, with a tentative D call TRBD1 (6 bases). This CDR3 has 12 residues. The germline V and J ends were trimmed by 7 bases and 6 bases, with 9 bases remaining between them. The chain's CDR3 is CASTGAAGELFF. CDR3 DNA sequence: TGTGCCAGCACAGGGGCAGCCGGGGAGCTGTTTTTT.

This chain joins TRBV10-2 and TRBJ2-7; TRBD1 aligns across 9 bases. The CDR3 runs to 11 residues. With 6 bases clipped from V and 7 bases from J, the junction kept 1 base outside the gene matches. Germline V gene lookup returns CDR1 WSHSY and CDR2 SAAADI. In DNA form, the CDR3 reads TGCGCCAGCAGGGACAGGGGAGAGCAGTACTTC. Protein: CASRDRGEQYF.

This chain joins TRBV7-9 and TRBJ2-1, with D unresolved. CDR1 is SEHNR, CDR2 FQNEAQ, per germline (reference sequence). V shed 7 bases and J shed 2 bases, with 18 bases lying between them. The CDR3 consists of 16 residues. The CDR3 region is CASIKGRSRTYNEQFF. The CDR3 DNA follows: TGTGCCAGCATCAAAGGGCGGAGTAGAACCTACAATGAGCAGTTCTTC. The full variable domain, its missing parts supplied by reference TRBV7-9 and TRBJ2-1, is DTGVSQNPRHKITKRGQNVTFRCDPISEHNRLYWYRQTLGQGPEFLTYFQNEAQLEKSRLLSDRFSAERPKGSFSTLEIQRTEQGDSAMYLCASIKGRSRTYNEQFFGPGTRLTVL.

This chain uses TRBV6-5 with TRBJ1-5; D gene uncertain. Trimming took 0 bases from V and 1 from J, leaving 4 bases between them. The CDR3 covers 14 residues. Germline V gives CDR1 MNHEY, CDR2 SVGAGI. CDR3 sequence: CASSYSESNQPQHF. The CDR3 region has the DNA TGTGCCAGCAGTTACTCGGAAAGCAATCAGCCCCAGCATTTT.

This clonotype was recorded a few times. The chain employs TRBV11-2 and TRBJ2-5; D call uncertain. In germline, CDR1 is SGHAT, CDR2 FQNNGV. This CDR3 is 18 amino acids long. V lost 0 bases to trimming and J lost 4 bases, with 21 bases between them. CDR3 region: CASSLEVAVAGVGETQYF. As DNA, the CDR3 is TGTGCCAGCAGCTTAGAGGTTGCGGTAGCTGGGGTAGGAGAGACCCAGTACTTC.

This clonotype was seen repeatedly, ten times or more. The chain combines TRBV6-1 with TRBJ1-2; D gene uncertain. This CDR3 has 16 residues. Deletions cut 3 bases from V and 0 bases from J, with 14 bases between. Germline lookup yields CDR1 MNHNS and CDR2 SASEGT. The CDR3, as DNA: TGTGCCAGCAGTGACGGGTTTTTATTAGCTAACTATGGCTACACCTTC. Its translation: CASSDGFLLANYGYTF.

This clonotype was counted ten times or more. This sequence joins TRBV2 and TRBJ1-5; 8 nucleotides line up with TRBD1. The germline V gene encodes CDR1 SNHLY and CDR2 FYNNEI. There are 17 residues in the CDR3. Trimming removed 1 base from V and 10 bases from J; junction bases left unmatched: 15. The CDR3 reads CASSEGTGKAGPGPQHF. CDR3 sequence (DNA): TGTGCCAGCAGTGAAGGGACAGGGAAGGCCGGGCCGGGACCCCAGCATTTT.

Of note for this clonotype: A much bigger clone sits one base away, suggesting this may be a read error. This is likely a read error, given that the CDR3 carries no conserved phenylalanine or tryptophan at its end. The chain couples TRBV3-1 to TRBJ2-7, with TRBD2 identical over 11 bases. The CDR3 is 15 residues long. V gave up 2 bases and J gave up 0 bases; unmatched junction bases: 0. Germline CDR1 is LGHDT and CDR2 is YNNKEL (reference sequence). The CDR3 DNA follows: TGTGCCAGCAGCCAAACTAGCGGGGGCTCCTACGAGCAGTACCTC. Translating gives CASSQTSGGSYEQYL.

In this sample, this clonotype turned up a few times. V usage is TRBV6-5 and J usage is TRBJ2-7; 9 bases are shared with TRBD2. Germline V CDR1 and CDR2: MNHEY, SVGAGI. The CDR3 contains 16 residues. Trimming removed 4 bases from V and 1 base from J; junction bases left unmatched: 8. The DNA for the CDR3 is TGTGCCAGCAGTTTACAGCGGGGGGCCCAGTCCTACGAGCAGTACTTC. Its translation: CASSLQRGAQSYEQYF.

The sample holds a few counts of this clonotype. The V call is TRBV29-1, the J call TRBJ1-5; the match to TRBD1 covers 9 bases. Germline-derived CDR1 and CDR2 are SQVTM and ANQGSEA. This CDR3 spans 14 amino acids. V lost 5 bases to trimming and J lost 4 bases; unmatched junction nucleotides: 6. CDR3 nucleotide sequence: TGCAGCGTTTCAACAGGGGGCCCTAATCAGCCCCAGCATTTT. As protein: CSVSTGGPNQPQHF.

This clonotype has ten or more counts. CDR3 DNA sequence: TGTGCCAGCAGCAGAGGTGACCCCCTCTACGAGCAGTACTTC. This encodes CASSRGDPLYEQYF. The gene calls are TRBV3-1 and TRBJ2-7; no clear D gene. V was cut by 5 bases and J by 3 bases, with 14 bases left in between. Per the germline V gene, CDR1 is LGHDT and CDR2 is YNNKEL (reference sequence). The CDR3 runs 14 residues.